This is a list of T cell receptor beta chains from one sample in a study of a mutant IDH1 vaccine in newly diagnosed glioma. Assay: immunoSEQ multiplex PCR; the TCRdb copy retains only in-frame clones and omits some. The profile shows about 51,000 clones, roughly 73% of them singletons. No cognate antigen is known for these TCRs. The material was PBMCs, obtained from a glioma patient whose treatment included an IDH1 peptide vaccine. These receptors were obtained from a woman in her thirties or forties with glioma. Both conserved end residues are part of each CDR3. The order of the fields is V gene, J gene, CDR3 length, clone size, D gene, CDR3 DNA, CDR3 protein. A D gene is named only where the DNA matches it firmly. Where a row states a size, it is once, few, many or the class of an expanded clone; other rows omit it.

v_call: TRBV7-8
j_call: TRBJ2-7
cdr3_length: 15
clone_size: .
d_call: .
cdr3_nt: TGTGCCAGCAGCTGGCCGGGACAAAGTTCCTACGAGCAGTACTTC
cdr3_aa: CASSWPGQSSYEQYF

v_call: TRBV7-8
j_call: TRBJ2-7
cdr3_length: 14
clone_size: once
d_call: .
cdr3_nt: TGTGCCAGCAGCTTAGCCCCGGACCCCCTCGAGCAGTACTTC
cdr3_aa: CASSLAPDPLEQYF

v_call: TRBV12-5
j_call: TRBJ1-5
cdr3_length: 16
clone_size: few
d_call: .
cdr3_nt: TGTGCTAGTGGTTTGGTACCGGGGGTGGGCAATCAGCCCCAGCATTTT
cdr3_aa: CASGLVPGVGNQPQHF

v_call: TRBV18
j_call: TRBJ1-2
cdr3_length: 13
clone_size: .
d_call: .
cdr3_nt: TGTGCCAGCTCACCAGCAGGGGTGGGTGGCTACACCTTC
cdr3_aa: CASSPAGVGGYTF

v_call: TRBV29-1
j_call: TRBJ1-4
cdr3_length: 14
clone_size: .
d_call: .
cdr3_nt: TGCAGCGTTGGAGGGAGGGTGGGGACTGAAAAACTGTTTTTT
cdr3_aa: CSVGGRVGTEKLFF

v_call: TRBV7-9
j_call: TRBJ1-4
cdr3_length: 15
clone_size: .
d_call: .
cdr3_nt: TGTGCCAGCAGACGAGATGGGTCAAAGAGGGAAAAACTGTTTTTT
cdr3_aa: CASRRDGSKREKLFF

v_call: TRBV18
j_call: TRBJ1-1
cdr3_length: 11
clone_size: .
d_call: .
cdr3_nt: TGTGCCAGCTCACCAAAGGAAGAAGCTTTCTTT
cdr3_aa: CASSPKEEAFF

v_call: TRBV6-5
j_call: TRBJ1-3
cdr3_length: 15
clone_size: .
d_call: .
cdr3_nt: TGTGCCAGCAGGTCGGGACTAAGCTCTGGAAACACCATATATTTT
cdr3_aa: CASRSGLSSGNTIYF

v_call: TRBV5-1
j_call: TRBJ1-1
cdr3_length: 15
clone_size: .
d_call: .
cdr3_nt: TGCGCCAGCAGCCCCGGTGGGGCAATGAACACTGAAGCTTTCTTT
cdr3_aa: CASSPGGAMNTEAFF

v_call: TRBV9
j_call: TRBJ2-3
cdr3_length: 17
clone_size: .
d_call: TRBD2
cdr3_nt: TGTGCCAGCAGCTTACCCAGCGGGGGCCCTAGCACAGATACGCAGTATTTT
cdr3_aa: CASSLPSGGPSTDTQYF

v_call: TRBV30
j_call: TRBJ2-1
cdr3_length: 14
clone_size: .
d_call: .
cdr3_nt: TGTGCCTGTTCTCCGGCCCCCGGGTGGCATGAGCAGTTCTTC
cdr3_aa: CACSPAPGWHEQFF

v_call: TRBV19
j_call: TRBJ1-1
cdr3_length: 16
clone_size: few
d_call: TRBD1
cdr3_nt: TGTGCCAGTAGTACGTTAACGATGACAGGGGGGACTGAAGCTTTCTTT
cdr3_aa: CASSTLTMTGGTEAFF

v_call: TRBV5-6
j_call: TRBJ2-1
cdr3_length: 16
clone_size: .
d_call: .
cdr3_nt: TGTGCCAGCAGCTTGGGAGGACTCCGGTCCTACAATGAGCAGTTCTTC
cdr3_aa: CASSLGGLRSYNEQFF

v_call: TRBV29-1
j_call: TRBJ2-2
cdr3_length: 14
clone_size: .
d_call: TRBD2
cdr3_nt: TGCAGCGTTGGGGGAGGGGACGCCACCGGGGAGCTGTTTTTT
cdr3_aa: CSVGGGDATGELFF